Sequencing of this T cell receptor (beta chain) was carried out in a study of cytomegalovirus exposure and HLA in healthy donors. Deletions cut 5 bases from V and 11 bases from J, with 15 bases between. CDR1 is SGHNT and CDR2 is YENEEA in the germline V gene. The CDR3 has 12 amino acids. Study-wide findings and caveats: The listing of 150 to 200 TCR beta chains classed them as cytomegalovirus-associated.

This clone was counted between two and nine times. Antigen unknown. Primers for the PCR totalled 60 Vbeta and 13 Jbeta. The table came from immunoSEQ multiplex PCR; TCRdb's copy has only in-frame clones and leaves some out. This repertoire shows more than 140,000 clones, around 66% found once; its top ten account for about 3%. This receptor was identified in a woman under 40 in good health and CMV-seropositive. The chain has TRBV11-3 and TRBJ2-5; no firm D call. Specimen: PBMCs. CDR3 in amino acids: CASSQAPPEQYF. The CDR3 coding sequence is TGTGCCAGCAGCCAGGCCCCCCCTGAGCAGTACTTC. The entire variable domain, with the rest obtained from reference TRBV11-3 and TRBJ2-5, is as follows: EAGVVQSPRYKIIEKKQPVAFWCNPISGHNTLYWYLQNLGQGPELLIRYENEEAVDDSQLPKDRFSAERLKGVDSTLKIQPAELGDSAVYLCASSQAPPEQYFGPGTRLLVL.